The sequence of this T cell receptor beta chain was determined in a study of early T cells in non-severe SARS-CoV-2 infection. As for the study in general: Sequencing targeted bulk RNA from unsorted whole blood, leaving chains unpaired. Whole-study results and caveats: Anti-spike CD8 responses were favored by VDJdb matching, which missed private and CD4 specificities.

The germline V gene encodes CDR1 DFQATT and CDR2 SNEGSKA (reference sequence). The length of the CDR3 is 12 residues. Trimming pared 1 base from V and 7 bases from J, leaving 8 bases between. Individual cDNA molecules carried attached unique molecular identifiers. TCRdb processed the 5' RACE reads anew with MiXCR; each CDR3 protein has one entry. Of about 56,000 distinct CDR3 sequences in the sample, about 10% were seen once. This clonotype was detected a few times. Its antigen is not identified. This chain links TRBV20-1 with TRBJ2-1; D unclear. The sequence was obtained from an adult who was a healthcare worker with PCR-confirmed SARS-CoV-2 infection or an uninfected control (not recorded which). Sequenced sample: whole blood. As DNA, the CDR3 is TGCAGTGCTAGAGGAGATAGGAATGAGCAGTTCTTC. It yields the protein CSARGDRNEQFF.